This T cell receptor beta chain emerged from a study of cytomegalovirus exposure and HLA in healthy donors. Across the study: Early release data held 75 million to 90 million unique TCRs from HLA-typed donors.

Notes on this clone: The target antigen is unknown.

V gave up 4 bases and J gave up 0 bases, with 9 bases separating them. The germline CDR1 and CDR2 sequences are LNHDA and SQIVND (reference sequence). This CDR3 comprises 15 residues. The PCR was carried out with 60 Vbeta primers and 13 Jbeta primers. Clones were read by immunoSEQ multiplex PCR, and TCRdb kept only the in-frame ones, dropping some. With some 110,000 clones in the sample, the ten largest clones hold around 3.4%. The study, taken as a whole, reports: Some TCR beta chains (164 of them) were listed as cytomegalovirus-associated. Earlier analysis found most TCR beta V segments productive about 87% or about 30% of the time. Sequencing artifact likely explains a cluster of highly shared sequence variants.

Sequenced: PBMCs. This TCR came from a man aged 25-45 years in good health and CMV-seronegative. V is TRBV19 and J is TRBJ2-2; D unresolved. The CDR3 bases are TGTGCCAGTAGTACGACTGTCCCGAACACCGGGGAGCTGTTTTTT. This encodes CASSTTVPNTGELFF.